These 26 T cell receptor beta chains share one sample of origin, sequenced in a study of human T cells and chemical hapten exposure. Time point meaning: patch test 1, 2 weeks after DPC sensitization. Stated treatment: therapeutic diphenylcyclopropenone sensitization with weekly scalp DPC. In TCRdb, the RACE reads were re-called with MiXCR into one record per CDR3 protein. The repertoire holds 120,000 or so distinct CDR3 sequences, with roughly an eighth as singletons. Sequencing used whole blood, obtained in connection with sensitization to the hapten diphenylcyclopropenone (DPC). These TCRs come from a man in his late teens or twenties with alopecia areata. Some clones in this sample may be carry-over from other donors' samples.

The J gene is TRBJ2-1, the V gene TRBV11-2, with TRBD2 identical over 10 bases. The V and J ends lost 2 bases and 9 bases, in that order; junction bases with no gene match: 4. Germline V CDR1 and CDR2: SGHAT, FQNNGV. The CDR3 spans 14 residues. CDR3 amino acids: CASSLQRGGLEQFF. The CDR3 DNA follows: TGTGCCAGCAGCTTACAGCGGGGGGGCCTTGAGCAGTTCTTC.

V and J are TRBV18 and TRBJ1-2; no definite D call. Germline V gene sequence: CDR1 KGHSH, CDR2 LQKENI. CDR3 size: 10 residues. V dropped 6 bases and J dropped 8 bases, with 7 bases sitting between them. CDR3 amino acids: CASSGVGYTF. The CDR3 bases are TGTGCCAGCTCCGGTGTCGGCTACACCTTC. The full variable domain, rest sourced from reference TRBV18 and TRBJ1-2, is NAGVMQNPRHLVRRRGQEARLRCSPMKGHSHVYWYRQLPEEGLKFMVYLQKENIIDESGMPKERFSAEFPKEGPSILRIQQVVRGDSAAYFCASSGVGYTFGSGTRLTVV.

In this sample, this clonotype turned up a few times. The rearrangement uses TRBV6-5 and TRBJ2-1; 7 nucleotides match TRBD2. This CDR3 region has 14 residues. Germline lookup yields CDR1 MNHEY and CDR2 SVGAGI. Trimming removed 10 bases from V and 0 bases from J; junction bases left unmatched: 6. The CDR3 DNA reads as TGTGCCACCTCGGGGGGTTTCTCCTACAATGAGCAGTTCTTC. Protein product: CATSGGFSYNEQFF.

This clonotype turned up a few times. The CDR3 DNA sequence: TGCAGTGCTAGGGGCAACAGCGGCACTGAAGCTTTCTTT. Translated, it gives CSARGNSGTEAFF. This chain connects TRBV20-1 to TRBJ1-1; D remains unclear. CDR1 is DFQATT and CDR2 is SNEGSKA in the germline V gene (reference sequence). Trimming stripped 3 bases from V and 4 bases from J, with 12 bases between. The CDR3 totals 13 residues.

CDR3 nucleotides: TGTGCCAGCAGCAAAGCGGGACAGGGGGCCTACGAGCAGTACTTC. Translated, it gives CASSKAGQGAYEQYF. V usage is TRBV21-1 and J usage is TRBJ2-7; the table's TRBD1 call for D was not verified on the DNA. TRBV21-1 is termed a pseudogene. This CDR3 is 15 amino acids long.

This clonotype is judged large (0.1 to 1%). The genes are TRBV28 and TRBJ1-1; D gene ambiguous. The CDR3 runs 18 residues. Germline V gene data show CDR1 as MDHEN and CDR2 as SYDVKM. Trimming removed 3 bases from V and 7 bases from J, with 27 bases in between. CDR3 residues: CASSFSDPGPGVDVEAFF. The CDR3 DNA is TGTGCCAGCAGTTTTTCCGATCCCGGCCCCGGGGTTGATGTTGAAGCTTTCTTT.

This clonotype was seen repeatedly, ten times or more. V is TRBV6-2 or TRBV6-3 and J is TRBJ1-1; D not resolved. The ends were cut back, 0 bases at V and 2 bases at J, with 22 bases in the middle. The CDR3 contains 19 residues. Germline-derived CDR1 and CDR2 are MNHEY and SVGEGT. CDR3 loop: CASSYSMGRAVTVNTEAFF. The DNA for the CDR3 is TGTGCCAGCAGTTACTCGATGGGGAGGGCAGTCACCGTTAACACTGAAGCTTTCTTT.

The chain carries TRBV6-6 and TRBJ1-2; TRBD1 might be the D (5 bases). Germline loops: CDR1 MNHNY, CDR2 SVGAGI (reference sequence). This CDR3 comprises 12 residues. Between the trimmed V and J ends, which lost 6 bases and 5 bases, there was a span of 10 bases. DNA for the CDR3: TGTGCCAGCAGGGGGGAGGGGTATGGCTACACCTTC. It encodes CASRGEGYGYTF.

This clonotype was observed a few times. This rearrangement joins TRBV10-1 to TRBJ1-5; a weak D match, TRBD1 (5 bases). This CDR3 has 13 residues. Germline V lookup: CDR1 WNHNN, CDR2 SYGVQD (reference sequence). The V gene lost 4 bases and the J gene lost 6 bases, with 10 bases spanning the gap. CDR3 loop: CASSARVGQPQHF. CDR3 coding DNA: TGCGCCAGCAGTGCCAGGGTCGGTCAGCCCCAGCATTTT.

This clonotype was observed a handful of times. The CDR3 sequence is CASSPFTSQPQHF. The DNA for the CDR3 is TGTGCCAGCAGCCCATTTACGTCTCAGCCCCAGCATTTT. The rearrangement uses TRBV6-6 and TRBJ1-5; no clear D. The germline V gene has CDR1 MNHNY and CDR2 SVGAGI (reference sequence). Trimming cost V 6 bases and J 6 bases, with 12 bases left between them. The CDR3 runs 13 residues.

In this sample, this clonotype turned up a few times. The genes are TRBV18 and TRBJ2-7, with 7 bases aligning to TRBD2. Germline CDR1 and CDR2: KGHSH and LQKENI. Trimming took 1 base from V and 4 from J; bases not matched to a gene: 7. This CDR3 spans 15 amino acids. CDR3 bases: TGTGCCAGCTCACCACACCCGGTGGGAGGGTACGAGCAGTACGTC. Translated, it gives CASSPHPVGGYEQYV.

The chain carries TRBV6-2 or TRBV6-3 and TRBJ1-1; D is possibly TRBD1 (5 bases). The CDR3 totals 16 residues. The ends were cut back, 8 bases at V and 0 bases at J, with 19 bases in the middle. In germline, CDR1 is MNHEY, CDR2 SVGEGT. CDR3 loop: CASQLDHRQMNTEAFF. The CDR3 DNA reads TGTGCCAGCCAACTCGACCACCGACAGATGAACACTGAAGCTTTCTTT.

This clonotype was seen only a few times. The chain joins TRBV20-1 to TRBJ1-2; D is unresolved. The CDR3 is 13 amino acids. CDR1 is DFQATT, CDR2 SNEGSKA, per germline (reference sequence). V was trimmed by 1 base and J by 0 bases, leaving 6 bases between them. The CDR3 region is CSARGRPNYGYTF. DNA of the CDR3: TGCAGTGCTAGAGGACGGCCTAACTATGGCTACACCTTC.

The chain uses TRBV9 and TRBJ1-2; D is undetermined. The CDR3 spans 14 residues. Trimming pared 4 bases from V and 4 bases from J, leaving 14 bases between. Germline CDR1 is SGDLS and CDR2 is YYNGEE. The CDR3 sequence: CASSPADEGYGYTF. The CDR3 DNA follows: TGTGCCAGCAGCCCCGCGGATGAGGGCTATGGCTACACCTTC.

This clonotype was counted at least ten times. The rearrangement joins TRBV6-2 or TRBV6-3 to TRBJ1-1; D remains ambiguous. V was pared by 5 bases and J by 5 bases, with 15 bases between. There are 14 residues in the CDR3. Germline values: CDR1 MNHEY, CDR2 SVGEGT. In DNA form, the CDR3 reads TGTGCCAGCAGTACCCATGGACGCCGGACTGAAGCTTTCTTT. This translates into CASSTHGRRTEAFF.

This chain uses TRBV28 with TRBJ2-5, with a possible D match to TRBD2 (5 bases). The CDR3 sequence is 13 residues long. Trimming shortened V by 5 bases and J by 6 bases, and 13 bases separated the two germline ends. CDR1 MDHEN and CDR2 SYDVKM come from the germline V gene. The CDR3 bases are TGTGCCAGCAGTCCGCCTAGCATTCAGACCCAGTACTTC. Protein sequence: CASSPPSIQTQYF.

This clonotype was observed many times. V is TRBV3-1 and J is TRBJ1-4; D gene uncertain. Trimming removed 4 bases at V and 0 bases at J, with 3 bases between. This CDR3 region has 13 residues. Per germline, CDR1 LGHDT and CDR2 YNNKEL (reference sequence). CDR3 protein: CASSPPTNEKLFF. In nucleotides, the CDR3 is TGTGCCAGCAGCCCACCAACTAATGAAAAACTGTTTTTT.

This chain links TRBV12-3 or TRBV12-4 with TRBJ1-2; D is unclear. The CDR3 is made up of 16 amino acids. The V end was cut by 2 bases, the J end by 4 bases, with 17 bases between. CDR3: CASSLPGRVDVYGYTF. In DNA form, the CDR3 reads TGTGCCAGCAGTTTACCCGGGAGGGTCGATGTCTATGGCTACACCTTC.

This clonotype showed up many times. The chain combines TRBV6-4 with TRBJ2-7; D not certain. Trimming took 3 bases from V and 0 from J, leaving 6 bases between them. This CDR3 region has 13 residues. CDR1 is MRHNA and CDR2 is SNTAGT in the germline V gene. The CDR3 DNA sequence: TGTGCCAGCAGTGAAGGAATCTCCTACGAGCAGTACGTC. It codes for CASSEGISYEQYV.

The V and J genes are TRBV20-1 and TRBJ2-6; maybe TRBD1 (5 bases). CDR3 size: 14 residues. The V gene's germline CDR1 is DFQATT and CDR2 SNEGSKA (reference sequence). The V and J ends lost 4 bases and 0 bases respectively, with 7 bases between them. CDR3 sequence (DNA): TGCAGTGCTATAGACAGCTCTGGGGCCAACGTCCTGACTTTC. Protein: CSAIDSSGANVLTF.

The V gene is TRBV9, the J gene TRBJ2-6; D is unresolved. The CDR3 loop spans 16 amino acids. The germline V gene encodes CDR1 SGDLS and CDR2 YYNGEE. V dropped 1 base and J dropped 0 bases, with 8 bases sitting between them. CDR3 DNA: TGTGCCAGCAGCGTAAGTTCCGACTCTGGGGCCAACGTCCTGACTTTC. It encodes CASSVSSDSGANVLTF.

The CDR3 DNA follows: TGTGCCAGCAGTGAACAAAATAGGGTTCGGGCTCATAGCAATCAGCCCCAGCATTTT. It yields the protein CASSEQNRVRAHSNQPQHF. The chain joins TRBV6-1 to TRBJ1-5; D ambiguous. CDR1 is MNHNS, CDR2 SASEGT, per germline. V lost 2 bases and J lost 0, with 20 bases in between. This CDR3 is built from 19 residues.

The chain links TRBV10-3 to TRBJ1-3, with TRBD1 matching 10 bases. V shed 6 bases, J shed 2 bases, and the junction held 4 bases outside the gene matches. The CDR3 runs 15 residues. The germline V gene encodes CDR1 ENHRY and CDR2 SYGVKD. CDR3 sequence (DNA): TGTGCCATCAGCTTTGGGACAGGGGCTGGAAACACCATATATTTT. Translated: CAISFGTGAGNTIYF.

This clonotype was counted a few times. The chain recombines TRBV18 with TRBJ1-1; D not certain. Germline CDR1 reads KGHSH; CDR2 reads LQKENI. The CDR3 sequence is 15 residues long. The V gene lost 2 bases and the J gene lost 4 bases, with 14 bases spanning the gap. The CDR3 loop reads CASSPGFVGSTEAFF. The CDR3 bases are TGTGCCAGCTCACCAGGCTTTGTGGGGAGCACTGAAGCTTTCTTT.

The chain joins TRBV5-1 to TRBJ2-3; the D gene is possibly TRBD2 (6 bases). V was shortened by 0 bases and J by 6 bases, with 11 bases between the two germline ends. Germline V gene lookup returns CDR1 SGHRS and CDR2 YFSETQ. This CDR3 contains 14 residues. This CDR3 reads CASSLAAGGDTQYF. The CDR3 nucleotides are TGCGCCAGCAGCTTGGCGGCAGGAGGGGATACGCAGTATTTT.

In this sample, this clonotype turned up a few times. The chain links TRBV7-9 to TRBJ2-1, with 11 bases matching TRBD1. The J segment lost 7 bases and the V segment lost 5 bases, leaving 7 bases of the junction unmatched. CDR1 is SEHNR, CDR2 FQNEAQ, per germline (reference sequence). The CDR3 consists of 15 residues. CDR3 loop: CASSRTGTGGNEQFF. The CDR3 DNA reads TGTGCCAGCAGCAGAACCGGGACAGGGGGAAATGAGCAGTTCTTC.